This T cell receptor beta chain was sequenced in a study of spatial heterogeneity in lung cancer. About the study: PBMC collected at follow-up were sequenced when available, a median of around 2 years after resection.

To note about this clonotype: What it recognizes is unknown.

MiXCR was run by TCRdb on the 5' RACE reads, yielding one entry per CDR3 protein. The sample lists approximately 110,000 distinct CDR3 sequences; roughly a tenth were seen once. The CDR3 is made up of 15 amino acids. From germline, CDR1 is MDHEN and CDR2 SYDVKM. Trimming pared 5 bases from V and 8 bases from J, leaving 21 bases between. The time point is: blood at routine non-recurrence follow-up after resection. Material for sequencing was whole RNA from tumor, nontumor lung or frozen PBMC, left unsorted. Findings and caveats of the study: Blood carried ubiquitous expanded tumor TCRs more at resection than follow-up.

The sequence was obtained from a female donor with early-stage non-small cell lung cancer. The chain uses TRBV28 and TRBJ1-1; D is possibly TRBD1 (6 bases). The input for sequencing was PBMCs, taken at follow-up. The CDR3 sequence: CASSLVSAGVPEAFF. The CDR3 DNA reads as TGTGCCAGCAGTCTGGTCTCCGCAGGGGTGCCCGAAGCTTTCTTT.